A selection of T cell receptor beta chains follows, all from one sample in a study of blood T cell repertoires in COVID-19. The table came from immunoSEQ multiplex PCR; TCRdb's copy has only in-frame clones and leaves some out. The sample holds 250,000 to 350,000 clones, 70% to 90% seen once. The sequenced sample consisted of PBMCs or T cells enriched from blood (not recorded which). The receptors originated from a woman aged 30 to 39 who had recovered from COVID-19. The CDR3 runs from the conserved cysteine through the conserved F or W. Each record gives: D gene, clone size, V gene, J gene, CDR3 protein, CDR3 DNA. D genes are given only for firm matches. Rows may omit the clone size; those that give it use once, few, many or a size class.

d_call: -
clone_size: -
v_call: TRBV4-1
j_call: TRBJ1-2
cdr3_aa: CASSQRTVNYGYTF
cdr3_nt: TGCGCCAGCAGCCAACGGACAGTCAACTATGGCTACACCTTC

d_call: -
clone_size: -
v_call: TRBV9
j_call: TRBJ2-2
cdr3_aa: CASSPGQGGLFF
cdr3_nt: TGTGCCAGCAGCCCCGGGCAGGGTGGGCTGTTTTTT

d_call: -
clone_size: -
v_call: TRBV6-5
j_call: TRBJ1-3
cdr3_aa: CASTADGGNTIYF
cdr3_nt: TGTGCCAGCACAGCGGACGGGGGAAACACCATATATTTT

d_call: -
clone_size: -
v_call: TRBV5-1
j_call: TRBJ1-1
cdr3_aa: CASSLSGWSGTEAFF
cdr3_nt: TGCGCCAGCAGCTTGTCTGGGTGGTCGGGCACTGAAGCTTTCTTT

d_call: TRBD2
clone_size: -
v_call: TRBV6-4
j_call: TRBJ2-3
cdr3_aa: CASSGTSGTDTQYF
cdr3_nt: TGTGCCAGCAGTGGGACTAGCGGCACAGATACGCAGTATTTT

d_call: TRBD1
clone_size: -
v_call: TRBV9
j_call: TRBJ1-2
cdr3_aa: CASSVVRTGELYGYTF
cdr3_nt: TGTGCCAGCAGCGTAGTCCGGACAGGAGAACTTTATGGCTACACCTTC

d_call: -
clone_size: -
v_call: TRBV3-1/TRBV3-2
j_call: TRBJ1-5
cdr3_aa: CASSPSRQGQPQHF
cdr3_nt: TGTGCCAGCAGTCCCAGTCGACAAGGCCAGCCCCAGCATTTT

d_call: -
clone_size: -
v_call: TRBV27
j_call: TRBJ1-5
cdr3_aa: CASSLRQDNSNQPQHF
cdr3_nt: TGTGCCAGCAGTTTAAGACAGGATAATAGCAATCAGCCCCAGCATTTT

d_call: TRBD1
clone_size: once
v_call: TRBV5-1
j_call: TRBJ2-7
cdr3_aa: CASSRDRNYEQYF
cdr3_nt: TGCGCCAGCAGTCGGGACAGAAACTACGAGCAGTACTTC

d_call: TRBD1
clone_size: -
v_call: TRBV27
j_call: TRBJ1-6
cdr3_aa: CASRVWDRVDSPLHF
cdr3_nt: TGTGCCAGCAGAGTTTGGGACAGGGTGGACTCACCCCTCCACTTT

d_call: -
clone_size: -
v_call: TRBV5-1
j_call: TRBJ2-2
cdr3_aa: CASEASLNTGELFF
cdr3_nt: TGCGCCAGTGAGGCCAGCCTTAACACCGGGGAGCTGTTTTTT

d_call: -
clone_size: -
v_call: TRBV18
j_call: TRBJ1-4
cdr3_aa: CASSPGSGSTEKLFF
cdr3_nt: TGTGCCAGCTCACCCGGGAGTGGAAGTACTGAAAAACTGTTTTTT

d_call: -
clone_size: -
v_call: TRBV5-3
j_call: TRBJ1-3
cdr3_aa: CARSLRRRTTGNTIYF
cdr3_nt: TGTGCCAGAAGCTTGAGGCGGAGAACTACCGGAAACACCATATATTTT

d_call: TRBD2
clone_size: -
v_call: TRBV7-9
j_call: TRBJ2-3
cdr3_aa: CASSFSGGAGDTQYF
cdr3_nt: TGTGCCAGCAGCTTTAGCGGGGGGGCCGGAGATACGCAGTATTTT

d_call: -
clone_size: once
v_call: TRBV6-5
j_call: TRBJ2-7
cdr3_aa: CASRETVYPYEQYF
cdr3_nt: TGTGCCAGCAGGGAGACAGTTTACCCCTACGAGCAGTACTTC

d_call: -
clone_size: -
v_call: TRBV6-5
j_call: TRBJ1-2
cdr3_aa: CASRTDSYGYTF
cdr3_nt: TGTGCCAGCAGAACTGATTCATATGGCTACACCTTC

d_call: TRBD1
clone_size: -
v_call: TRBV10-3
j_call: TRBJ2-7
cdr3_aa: CAISNRDSTYEQYF
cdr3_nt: TGTGCCATTAGTAACCGGGACAGCACCTACGAGCAGTACTTC

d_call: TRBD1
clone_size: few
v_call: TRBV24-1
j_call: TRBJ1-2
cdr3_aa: CATSERTGYGYTF
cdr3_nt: TGTGCCACCAGTGAAAGGACAGGGTATGGCTACACCTTC

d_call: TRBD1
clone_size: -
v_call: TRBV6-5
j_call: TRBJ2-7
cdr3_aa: CASSLDRGSYEQYF
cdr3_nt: TGTGCCAGCAGTTTAGACAGGGGCTCCTACGAGCAGTACTTC

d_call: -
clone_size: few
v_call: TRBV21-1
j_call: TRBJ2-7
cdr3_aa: CASTGTGGYEQYF
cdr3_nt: TGTGCCAGCACCGGGACAGGGGGTTACGAGCAGTACTTC

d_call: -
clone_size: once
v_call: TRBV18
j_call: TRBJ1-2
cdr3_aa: CASSPSRTLGYTF
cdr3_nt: TGTGCCAGCTCACCAAGTCGGACTCTTGGCTACACCTTC

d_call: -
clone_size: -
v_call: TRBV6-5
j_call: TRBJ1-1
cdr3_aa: CASSLWGAMNTEAFF
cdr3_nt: TGTGCCAGCAGTCTATGGGGAGCTATGAACACTGAAGCTTTCTTT

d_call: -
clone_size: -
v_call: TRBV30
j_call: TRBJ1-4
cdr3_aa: CAWSTQEINEKLFF
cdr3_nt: TGTGCCTGGAGTACACAGGAGATTAATGAAAAACTGTTTTTT

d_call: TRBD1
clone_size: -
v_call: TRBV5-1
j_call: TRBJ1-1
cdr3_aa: CASSIPGQPNTEAFF
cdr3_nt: TGCGCCAGCAGCATACCGGGACAGCCGAACACTGAAGCTTTCTTT

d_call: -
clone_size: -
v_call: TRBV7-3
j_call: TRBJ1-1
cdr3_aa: CASSSGVATEAFF
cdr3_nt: TGTGCCAGCAGCTCAGGGGTGGCCACTGAAGCTTTCTTT

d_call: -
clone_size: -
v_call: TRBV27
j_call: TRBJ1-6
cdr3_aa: CASSFPEYNSPLHF
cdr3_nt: TGTGCCAGCAGTTTTCCGGAGTATAATTCACCCCTCCACTTT

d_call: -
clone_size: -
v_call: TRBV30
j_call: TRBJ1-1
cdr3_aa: CACRIFVSNTEAFF
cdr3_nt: TGTGCCTGCAGGATCTTTGTCTCGAACACTGAAGCTTTCTTT

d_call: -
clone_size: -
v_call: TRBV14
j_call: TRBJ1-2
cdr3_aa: CASSQVNLGDIYGYTF
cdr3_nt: TGTGCCAGCAGCCAAGTGAATCTAGGGGACATCTATGGCTACACCTTC

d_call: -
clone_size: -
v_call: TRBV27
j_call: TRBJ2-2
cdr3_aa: CASSLAGGGGTGELFF
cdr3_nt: TGTGCCAGCAGTTTAGCAGGGGGCGGGGGCACCGGGGAGCTGTTTTTT

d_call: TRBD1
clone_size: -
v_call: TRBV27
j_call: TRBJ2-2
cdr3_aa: CASSIRSDRAGSITGELFF
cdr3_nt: TGTGCCAGCAGTATACGGAGCGACAGGGCTGGTTCGATCACCGGGGAGCTGTTTTTT

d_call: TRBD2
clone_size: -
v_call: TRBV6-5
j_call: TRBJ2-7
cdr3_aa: CASHASGGYYEQYF
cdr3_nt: TGTGCCAGCCACGCTAGCGGGGGATACTACGAGCAGTACTTC

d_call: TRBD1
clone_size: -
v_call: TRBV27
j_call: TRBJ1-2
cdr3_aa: CASRPGQVQYGYTF
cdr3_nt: TGTGCCAGCAGGCCCGGACAGGTACAATATGGCTACACCTTC

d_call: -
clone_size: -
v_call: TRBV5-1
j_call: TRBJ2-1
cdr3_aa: CASSLDGVSYNEQFF
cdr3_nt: TGCGCCAGCAGCTTGGACGGGGTTTCCTACAATGAGCAGTTCTTC

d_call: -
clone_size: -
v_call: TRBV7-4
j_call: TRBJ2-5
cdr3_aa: CASKSGGGVPYQETQYF
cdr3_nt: TGTGCCAGCAAATCAGGAGGAGGGGTTCCGTACCAAGAGACCCAGTACTTC

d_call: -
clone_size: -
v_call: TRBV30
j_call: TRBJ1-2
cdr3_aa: CAWSVRGVNYGYTF
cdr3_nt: TGTGCCTGGAGTGTCAGGGGCGTTAACTATGGCTACACCTTC

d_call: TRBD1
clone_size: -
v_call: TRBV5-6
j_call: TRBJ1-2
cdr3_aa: CASSWDSYYGYTF
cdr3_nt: TGTGCCAGCAGCTGGGACAGTTACTATGGCTACACCTTC

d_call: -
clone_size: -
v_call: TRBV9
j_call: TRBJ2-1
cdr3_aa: CASSGGQGLYNEQFF
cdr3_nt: TGTGCCAGCAGCGGTGGGCAGGGACTCTACAATGAGCAGTTCTTC

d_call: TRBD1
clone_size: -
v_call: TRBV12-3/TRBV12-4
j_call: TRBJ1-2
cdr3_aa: CASRTGGDGYTF
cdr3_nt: TGTGCCAGCAGGACAGGGGGCGATGGCTACACCTTC

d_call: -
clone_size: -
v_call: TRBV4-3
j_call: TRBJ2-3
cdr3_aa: CASSPRVADTDTQYF
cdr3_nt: TGCGCCAGCAGCCCCAGGGTAGCGGACACAGATACGCAGTATTTT

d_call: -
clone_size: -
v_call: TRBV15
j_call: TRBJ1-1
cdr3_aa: CATRGGGKPEAFF
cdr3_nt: TGTGCCACCAGAGGGGGTGGCAAACCCGAAGCTTTCTTT